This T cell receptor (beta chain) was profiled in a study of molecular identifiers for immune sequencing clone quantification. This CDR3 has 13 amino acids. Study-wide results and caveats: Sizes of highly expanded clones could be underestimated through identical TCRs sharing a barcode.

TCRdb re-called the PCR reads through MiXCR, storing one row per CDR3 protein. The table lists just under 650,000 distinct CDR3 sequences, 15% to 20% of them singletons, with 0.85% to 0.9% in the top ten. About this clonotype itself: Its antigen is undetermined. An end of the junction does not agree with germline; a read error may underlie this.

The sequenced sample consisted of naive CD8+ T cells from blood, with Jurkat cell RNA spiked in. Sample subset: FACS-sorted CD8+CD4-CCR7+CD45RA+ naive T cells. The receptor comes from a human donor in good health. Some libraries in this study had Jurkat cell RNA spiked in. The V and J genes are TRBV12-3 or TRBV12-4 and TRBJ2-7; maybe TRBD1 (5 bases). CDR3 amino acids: CASSVTVAYEQCF. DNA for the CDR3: TGTGCCAGCAGCGTGACAGTTGCCTACGAGCAGTGCTTC.